The 27 T cell receptor beta chains presented below share a single source sample, sequenced in a study of chemoradiotherapy in HPV16-positive cancers. Only in-frame clones appear in the TCRdb table, and some are missing; sequencing was by immunoSEQ multiplex PCR. The table includes about 21,000 clones, 87% detected once. This specimen was blood, taken from a patient who underwent chemoradiotherapy. These receptors all stem from a human donor with HPV-associated anogenital cancer.

The chain recombines TRBV5-1 with TRBJ2-3; possibly TRBD2 for D (6 bases). CDR1 is SGHRS, CDR2 YFSETQ, per germline. There are 15 residues in the CDR3. With 2 bases removed from V and 2 bases from J, the gap between germline ends came to 12 bases. For the CDR3, the DNA is TGCGCCAGCAGCTTTCTGTCGGGGGACACAGATACGCAGTATTTT. This gives the protein CASSFLSGDTDTQYF.

The chain has TRBV5-4 and TRBJ2-7, with 10 bases identical to TRBD1. The CDR3 spans 15 residues. After removal of 3 bases from V and 2 bases from J, the junction contained 5 bases not matched to a gene. From germline, CDR1 is SGHNT and CDR2 YYREEE (reference sequence). For the CDR3, the DNA is TGTGCCAGCAGCTATGGGACAGGGGTAACCTACGAGCAGTACTTC. Translated, it gives CASSYGTGVTYEQYF.

This clone appeared a single time. This chain links TRBV9 with TRBJ1-2; tentatively, D is TRBD1 (5 bases). V lost 0 bases and J lost 1, with 16 bases in between. Looked up from germline, CDR1 is SGDLS and CDR2 is YYNGEE. This CDR3 has 17 residues. For the CDR3, the DNA is TGTGCCAGCAGCGTAGCTGGGGGAGGCAGCTTTAACTATGGCTACACCTTC. This sequence encodes CASSVAGGGSFNYGYTF.

This chain joins TRBV28 and TRBJ1-2, with unresolved D. The germline CDR1 and CDR2 sequences are MDHEN and SYDVKM. This CDR3 has 16 residues. Trimming left V 5 bases short and J 8 bases short, with 24 bases between. CDR3 residues: CASSPPIGPLANGYTF. CDR3 nucleotide sequence: TGTGCCAGCAGTCCCCCCATAGGACCTCTCGCGAACGGCTACACCTTC.

V gene TRBV6-6 combines with J gene TRBJ2-7, with TRBD2 matching 8 bases. Germline CDR1 and CDR2: MNHNY and SVGAGI (reference sequence). Germline trimming cut 5 bases from V and 2 bases from J; bases unmatched to any gene: 8. This CDR3 has 15 amino acids. CDR3: CASSRLAGAPYEQYF. In nucleotides, the CDR3 is TGTGCCAGCAGTCGCCTAGCGGGTGCCCCCTACGAGCAGTACTTC.

The rearrangement links TRBV6-5 to TRBJ1-3; D might be TRBD1 (5 bases). Germline loops: CDR1 MNHEY, CDR2 SVGAGI. CDR3 length: 15 residues. Trimming left V 2 bases short and J 0 bases short, with 8 bases between. The CDR3 is CASSYRGTSGNTIYF. Written as DNA, the CDR3 is TGTGCCAGCAGTTACAGGGGCACCTCTGGAAACACCATATATTTT.

The chain joins TRBV7-2 to TRBJ1-4; D remains ambiguous. Trimming pared 5 bases from V and 0 bases from J, leaving 10 bases between. CDR3 length equals 15 residues. Looked up from germline, CDR1 is SGHTA and CDR2 is FQGNSA. Written as DNA, the CDR3 is TGTGCCAGCAGCACTGGGAGTACAACTAATGAAAAACTGTTTTTT. Amino acid sequence: CASSTGSTTNEKLFF. The full variable domain, rest sourced from reference TRBV7-2 and TRBJ1-4, is GAGVSQSPSNKVTEKGKDVELRCDPISGHTALYWYRQSLGQGLEFLIYFQGNSAPDKSGLPSDRFSAERTGGSVSTLTIQRTQQEDSAVYLCASSTGSTTNEKLFFGSGTQLSVL.

This sequence joins TRBV27 and TRBJ2-7, with 7 bases matching TRBD2. The junction had 0 bases not matched to a gene; V was cut back by 2 bases and J by 5 bases. CDR1 is MNHEY, CDR2 SMNVEV, per germline (reference sequence). This CDR3 comprises 12 residues. The CDR3, as DNA: TGTGCCAGCAGTTTAGGGGGGGACGAGCAGTACTTC. Translating gives CASSLGGDEQYF.

The rearrangement uses TRBV5-1 and TRBJ2-1, with 10 bases fitting TRBD2. V shed 6 bases and J 0 bases; nucleotides not matched to a gene: 3. Germline V gives CDR1 SGHRS, CDR2 YFSETQ. The CDR3 totals 15 residues. The CDR3 DNA is TGCGCCAGCAAGTCTAGCGGGAGCTCCTACAATGAGCAGTTCTTC. This codes for CASKSSGSSYNEQFF.

This clone appeared a single time. This sequence joins TRBV25-1 and TRBJ2-7, with a possible D match to TRBD1 (5 bases). CDR3 length equals 12 residues. Germline CDR1 MGHDK, CDR2 SYGVNS. Deletions cut 6 bases from V and 3 bases from J, with 9 bases between. CDR3 loop: CASRADSYEQYF. The CDR3 nucleotides are TGTGCCAGCAGGGCAGACAGCTACGAGCAGTACTTC.

The rearrangement uses TRBV18 and TRBJ2-5; 11 bases agree with TRBD2. The germline V gene encodes CDR1 KGHSH and CDR2 LQKENI. The CDR3 loop spans 18 amino acids. V shed 0 bases, J shed 0 bases, and the junction held 6 bases outside the gene matches. CDR3 loop: CASSPPERLAGYQETQYF. CDR3 sequence (DNA): TGTGCCAGCTCACCACCGGAGAGACTAGCGGGGTACCAAGAGACCCAGTACTTC. Combining the CDR3 with reference TRBV18 and TRBJ2-5 gives the whole variable domain NAGVMQNPRHLVRRRGQEARLRCSPMKGHSHVYWYRQLPEEGLKFMVYLQKENIIDESGMPKERFSAEFPKEGPSILRIQQVVRGDSAAYFCASSPPERLAGYQETQYFGPGTRLLVL.

This chain uses TRBV10-1 with TRBJ1-1; perhaps TRBD1 as D (6 bases). Germline assignment: CDR1 WNHNN and CDR2 SYGVQD (reference sequence). The V end lost 2 bases, the J end lost 1 base, and 8 bases lay between the germline ends. The CDR3 runs 14 residues. Here the CDR3 DNA reads TGCGCCAGCAGTGAGGGGGGGCGGAACACTGAAGCTTTCTTT. Protein product: CASSEGGRNTEAFF.

The chain employs TRBV9 and TRBJ1-3; no clear D. V lost 6 bases, J lost 1 base, and 14 bases lay in between. The length of the CDR3 is 15 residues. Germline V gene sequence: CDR1 SGDLS, CDR2 YYNGEE. The CDR3 reads CASTPVEGSGNTIYF. The DNA for the CDR3 is TGTGCCAGCACCCCAGTAGAGGGATCTGGAAACACCATATATTTT.

V and J are TRBV10-3 and TRBJ2-1; the match to TRBD2 covers 7 bases. Per germline, CDR1 ENHRY and CDR2 SYGVKD. The CDR3 runs 13 residues. After removal of 5 bases from V and 8 bases from J, the junction contained 6 bases not matched to a gene. The CDR3 spells CAISSERDDEQFF. DNA for the CDR3: TGTGCCATCAGTTCCGAGCGGGACGATGAGCAGTTCTTC.

This rearrangement joins TRBV18 to TRBJ2-7; 7 nucleotides align to TRBD2. Germline CDR1 and CDR2: KGHSH and LQKENI. This CDR3 contains 17 residues. V lost 5 bases and J lost 3; bases outside the gene matches: 16. The chain's CDR3 is CASSSTRVGGRSYEQYF. The CDR3 DNA reads TGTGCCAGCTCATCGACCCGGGTAGGCGGGAGAAGCTACGAGCAGTACTTC.

This clone turned up a few times. The CDR3 loop reads CSVEKGGYTF. The CDR3 coding sequence is TGCAGCGTTGAGAAGGGTGGCTACACCTTC. The V call is TRBV29-1, the J call TRBJ1-2; D is unresolved. The V end was cut by 3 bases, the J end by 7 bases, with 6 bases between. CDR1 is SQVTM, CDR2 ANQGSEA, per germline. There are 10 residues in the CDR3.

DNA of the CDR3: TGCGCCAGCAGCCAAGATGGTACTAGCGGGGGGGCTAACCCCTCAAACATTCAGTACTTC. This gives the protein CASSQDGTSGGANPSNIQYF. The J gene is TRBJ2-4, the V gene TRBV4-3; 13 bases align to TRBD2. The CDR3 spans 20 residues. V lost 0 bases, J lost 6 bases, and 14 bases stayed unmatched. Germline values: CDR1 LGHNA, CDR2 YSLEER.

The CDR3 loop reads CASRSPFEPTGELFF. DNA of the CDR3: TGTGCCAGCAGGTCCCCGTTTGAACCCACCGGGGAGCTGTTTTTT. The V gene is TRBV6-1, the J gene TRBJ2-2; D ambiguous. The CDR3 is made up of 15 amino acids. The ends were cut back, 6 bases at V and 4 bases at J, with 15 bases in the middle. The germline gives CDR1 MNHNS, CDR2 SASEGT.

The chain uses TRBV25-1 and TRBJ1-5, with D maybe TRBD1 (5 bases). Trimming cost V 8 bases and J 6 bases, with 14 bases left between them. CDR3 length: 13 residues. Germline V gene sequence: CDR1 MGHDK, CDR2 SYGVNS. This CDR3 is CASVRGRFQPQHF. The CDR3 DNA reads as TGTGCCAGCGTTCGGGGGAGATTTCAGCCCCAGCATTTT.

V is TRBV15 and J is TRBJ1-5, with TRBD1 as a possible D gene (5 bases). The V end was cut by 1 base, the J end by 5 bases, with 12 bases between. This CDR3 comprises 15 residues. Looked up from germline, CDR1 is LNHNV and CDR2 is YYDKDF (reference sequence). The CDR3 bases are TGTGCCACCAGCAGAGGGGGAGGGGAGCATCAGCCCCAGCATTTT. Translated, it gives CATSRGGGEHQPQHF.

This clone was picked up one time. This chain joins TRBV29-1 and TRBJ2-5; TRBD1 aligns across 8 bases. The germline V gene has CDR1 SQVTM and CDR2 ANQGSEA. Trimming took 7 bases from V and 5 from J; bases not matched to a gene: 12. CDR3 length equals 14 residues. CDR3 residues: CSAHSAGGRETQYF. As DNA, the CDR3 is TGCAGCGCCCACTCGGCAGGGGGCAGGGAGACCCAGTACTTC.

The CDR3 reads CASSSGGKGEQYF. The CDR3 DNA is TGTGCCAGCAGCTCCGGCGGGAAGGGCGAGCAGTACTTC. The rearrangement links TRBV5-6 to TRBJ2-7; D perhaps matches TRBD2 (6 bases). The germline V and J ends were trimmed by 3 bases and 6 bases, with 13 bases remaining between them. CDR1 is SGHDT, CDR2 YYEEEE, per germline. The CDR3 is 13 amino acids.

CDR3 protein: CSVGDSRELFF. The CDR3 coding sequence is TGCAGCGTAGGGGACAGTAGAGAACTGTTTTTT. The chain recombines TRBV29-1 with TRBJ1-4, with 7 bases fitting TRBD1. The V gene's germline CDR1 is SQVTM and CDR2 ANQGSEA. V lost 6 bases and J lost 12; bases outside the gene matches: 7. There are 11 residues in the CDR3.

The rearrangement links TRBV19 to TRBJ1-5; no definite D call. Germline loops: CDR1 LNHDA, CDR2 SQIVND (reference sequence). The germline V and J ends were trimmed by 7 bases and 4 bases, with 11 bases remaining between them. The CDR3 totals 13 residues. CDR3 region: CASTHRGNQPQHF. In DNA, the CDR3 is TGTGCCAGTACACATAGAGGGAATCAGCCCCAGCATTTT.

CDR3 DNA sequence: TGTGCCAGTAGTATCCGAGGGGGAGAGCAGTACTTC. It specifies CASSIRGGEQYF. V and J are TRBV19 and TRBJ2-7, with D possibly being TRBD1 (6 bases). This CDR3 is 12 amino acids long. V was clipped by 3 bases and J by 7 bases, with 10 bases between them. The V gene's germline CDR1 is LNHDA and CDR2 SQIVND (reference sequence).

The V call is TRBV28, the J call TRBJ2-7; D ambiguous. V lost 6 bases, J lost 0 bases, and 9 bases lay in between. CDR1 is MDHEN and CDR2 is SYDVKM in the germline V gene. This CDR3 region has 13 residues. CDR3 residues: CASSSPFSYEQYF. The CDR3 coding sequence is TGTGCCAGCAGCTCACCCTTCTCCTACGAGCAGTACTTC. Using reference TRBV28 and TRBJ2-7 for the parts outside the CDR3, the full variable domain is DVKVTQSSRYLVKRTGEKVFLECVQDMDHENMFWYRQDPGLGLRLIYFSYDVKMKEKGDIPEGYSVSREKKERFSLILESASTNQTSMYLCASSSPFSYEQYFGPGTRLTVT.

The V call is TRBV21-1, the J call TRBJ2-1; TRBD2, as called in the table, went unchecked against the DNA. TRBV21-1 constitutes a pseudogene. This CDR3 is 16 amino acids long. For the CDR3, the DNA is TGTGCCAGCAGCGAGGAGCGGGAACCGCCAACCCGTGAGCAGTTCTTC. This translates into CASSEEREPPTREQFF.